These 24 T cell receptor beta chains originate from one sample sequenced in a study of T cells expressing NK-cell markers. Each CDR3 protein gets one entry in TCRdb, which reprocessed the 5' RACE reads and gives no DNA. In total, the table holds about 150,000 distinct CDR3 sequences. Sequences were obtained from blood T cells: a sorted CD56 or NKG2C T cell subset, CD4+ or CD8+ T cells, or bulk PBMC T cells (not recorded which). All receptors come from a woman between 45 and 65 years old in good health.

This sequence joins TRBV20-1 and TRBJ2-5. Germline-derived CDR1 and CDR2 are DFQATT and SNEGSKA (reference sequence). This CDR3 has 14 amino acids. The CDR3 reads CSASAKARIETQYF.

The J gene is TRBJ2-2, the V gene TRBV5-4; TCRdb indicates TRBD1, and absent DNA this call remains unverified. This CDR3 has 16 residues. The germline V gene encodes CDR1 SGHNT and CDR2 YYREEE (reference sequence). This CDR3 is CASSSRDRGSTGELFF.

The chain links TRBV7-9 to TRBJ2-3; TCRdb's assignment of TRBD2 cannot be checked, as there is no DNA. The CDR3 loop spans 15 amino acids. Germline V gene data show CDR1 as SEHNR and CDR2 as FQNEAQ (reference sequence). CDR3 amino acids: CASSSQLAGADTQYF.

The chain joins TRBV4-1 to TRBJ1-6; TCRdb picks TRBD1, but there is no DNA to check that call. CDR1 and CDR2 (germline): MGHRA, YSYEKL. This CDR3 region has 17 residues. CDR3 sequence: CASSQVPGTGFNSPLHF.

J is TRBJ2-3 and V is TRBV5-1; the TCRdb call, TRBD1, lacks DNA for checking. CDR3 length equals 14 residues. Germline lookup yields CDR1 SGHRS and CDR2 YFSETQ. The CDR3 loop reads CASSLGDNADTQYF.

This chain's CDR3 is CASLSAGREDGYTF. This sequence joins TRBV7-9 and TRBJ1-2. Per the germline V gene, CDR1 is SEHNR and CDR2 is FQNEAQ (reference sequence). The CDR3 has 14 residues.

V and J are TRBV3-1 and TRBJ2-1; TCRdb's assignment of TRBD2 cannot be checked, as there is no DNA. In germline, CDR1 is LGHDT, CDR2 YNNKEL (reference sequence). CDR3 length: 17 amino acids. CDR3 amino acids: CASSQAGTSGRAIEQFF.

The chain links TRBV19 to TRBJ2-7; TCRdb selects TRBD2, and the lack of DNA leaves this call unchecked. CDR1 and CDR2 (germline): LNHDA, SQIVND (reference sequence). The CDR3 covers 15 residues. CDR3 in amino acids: CASSILAGGPDEQYF.

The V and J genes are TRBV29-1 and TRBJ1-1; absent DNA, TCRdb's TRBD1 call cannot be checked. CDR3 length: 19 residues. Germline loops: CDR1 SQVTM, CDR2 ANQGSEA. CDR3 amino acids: CSVEVGQSPYQMGNTEAFF.

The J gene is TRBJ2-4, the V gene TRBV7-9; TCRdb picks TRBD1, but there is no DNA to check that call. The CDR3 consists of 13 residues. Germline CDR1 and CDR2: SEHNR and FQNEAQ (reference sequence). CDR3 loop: CASGRGQGDIQYF.

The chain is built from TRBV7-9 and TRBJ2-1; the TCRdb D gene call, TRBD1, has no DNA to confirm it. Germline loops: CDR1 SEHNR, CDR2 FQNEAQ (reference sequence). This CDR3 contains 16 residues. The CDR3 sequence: CASSARGGAQSYEQFF.

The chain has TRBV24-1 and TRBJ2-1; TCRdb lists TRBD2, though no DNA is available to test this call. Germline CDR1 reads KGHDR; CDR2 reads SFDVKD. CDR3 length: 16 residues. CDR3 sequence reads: CATSDALSGRRDEQFF.

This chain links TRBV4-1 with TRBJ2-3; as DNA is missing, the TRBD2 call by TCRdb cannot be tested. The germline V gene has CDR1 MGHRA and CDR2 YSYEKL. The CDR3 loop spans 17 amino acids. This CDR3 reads CASSHSGLAGDGDTQYF.

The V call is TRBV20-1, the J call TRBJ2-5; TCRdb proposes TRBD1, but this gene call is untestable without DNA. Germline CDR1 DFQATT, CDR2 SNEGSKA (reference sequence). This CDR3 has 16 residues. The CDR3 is CSARPKEDRAEETQYF.

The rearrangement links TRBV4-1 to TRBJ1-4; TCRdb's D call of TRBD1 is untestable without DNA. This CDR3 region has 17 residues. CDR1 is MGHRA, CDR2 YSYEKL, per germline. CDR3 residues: CASSQDRWEQVPRELFF.

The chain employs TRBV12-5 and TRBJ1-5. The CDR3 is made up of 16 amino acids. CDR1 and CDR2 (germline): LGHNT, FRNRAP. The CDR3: CASGLVTGDSNQPQHF. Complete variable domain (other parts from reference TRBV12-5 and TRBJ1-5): DARVTQTPRHKVTEMGQEVTMRCQPILGHNTVFWYRQTMMQGLELLAYFRNRAPLDDSGMPKDRFSAEMPDATLATLKIQPSEPRDSAVYFCASGLVTGDSNQPQHFGDGTRLSIL.

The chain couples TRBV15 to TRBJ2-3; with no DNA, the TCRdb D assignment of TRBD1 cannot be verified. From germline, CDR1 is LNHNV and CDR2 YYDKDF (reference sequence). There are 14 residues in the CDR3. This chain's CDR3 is CATKRDGSTDTQYF. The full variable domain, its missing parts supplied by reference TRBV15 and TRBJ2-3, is DAMVIQNPRYQVTQFGKPVTLSCSQTLNHNVMYWYQQKSSQAPKLLFHYYDKDFNNEADTPDNFQSRRPNTSFCFLDIRSPGLGDTAMYLCATKRDGSTDTQYFGPGTRLTVL.

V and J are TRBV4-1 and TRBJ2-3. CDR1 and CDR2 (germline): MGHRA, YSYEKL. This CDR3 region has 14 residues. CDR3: CASSPQAGTDTQYF.

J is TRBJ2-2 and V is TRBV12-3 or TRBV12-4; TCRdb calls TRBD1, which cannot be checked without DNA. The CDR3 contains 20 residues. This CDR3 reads CATISHVEGQTISNTGELFF.

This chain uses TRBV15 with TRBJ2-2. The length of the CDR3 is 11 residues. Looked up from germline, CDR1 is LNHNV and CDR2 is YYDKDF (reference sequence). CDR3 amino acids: CATSRGGELFF.

The chain's CDR3 is CASSQDGTAYGYTF. The V gene is TRBV4-1, the J gene TRBJ1-2; as DNA is missing, the TRBD1 call by TCRdb cannot be tested. CDR1 MGHRA and CDR2 YSYEKL come from the germline V gene. This CDR3 comprises 14 residues.

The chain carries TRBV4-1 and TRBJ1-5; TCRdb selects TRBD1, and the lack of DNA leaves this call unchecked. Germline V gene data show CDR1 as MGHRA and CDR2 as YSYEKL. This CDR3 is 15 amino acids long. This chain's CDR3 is CASSQGGRGHLAQHF.

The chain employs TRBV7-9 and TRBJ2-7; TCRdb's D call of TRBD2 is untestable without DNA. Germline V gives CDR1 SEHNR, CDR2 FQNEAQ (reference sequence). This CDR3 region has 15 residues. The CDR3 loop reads CASSWDSEASYEQYF.

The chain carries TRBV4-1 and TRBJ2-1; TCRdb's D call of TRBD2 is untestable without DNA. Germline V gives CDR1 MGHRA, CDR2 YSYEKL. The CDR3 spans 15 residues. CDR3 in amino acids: CASSQVGTSYNEQFF.